A single sample gave rise to the 32 T cell receptor beta chains below, sequenced in a study of identical twins. TCRdb passed the 5' RACE reads through MiXCR, listing each CDR3 protein once. The sample consists of about 240,000 distinct CDR3 sequences, about 11% of them appearing once. The sample comprised memory T cells sorted from blood. The receptors come from a middle-aged man in good health.

A note on this clonotype: Being one base from a much bigger clone, this may be a read error. The J gene is TRBJ2-1, the V gene TRBV20-1; the D gene could be TRBD1 or TRBD2 (5 bases each). Germline CDR1 reads DFQATT; CDR2 reads SNEGSKA (reference sequence). Trimming removed 4 bases at V and 15 bases at J, with 13 bases between. The CDR3 totals 10 residues. The DNA of the CDR3 is TGCAGTGCTAATTCGCCGGGGCCGTTCTTC. Translation: CSANSPGPFF.

This clonotype was seen only a few times. V gene TRBV4-1 combines with J gene TRBJ2-6; D might be TRBD1 (6 bases). Germline CDR1 reads MGHRA; CDR2 reads YSYEKL. The CDR3 is made up of 21 amino acids. Between the trimmed V and J ends, which lost 0 bases and 4 bases, there was a span of 25 bases. CDR3 in amino acids: CASSQEFPRTATSPGANVLTF. CDR3 nucleotides: TGCGCCAGCAGCCAAGAATTCCCCAGGACAGCCACTTCTCCCGGGGCCAACGTCCTGACTTTC.

This clonotype was seen ten or more times. The chain uses TRBV5-1 and TRBJ2-5; no firm D call. CDR3 length: 14 amino acids. Germline loops: CDR1 SGHRS, CDR2 YFSETQ. Trimming took off 3 bases at V and 1 base at J, with 10 bases between the two ends. The CDR3 DNA is TGCGCCAGCAGCTGGATGACGGTCCAAGAGACCCAGTACTTC. Protein product: CASSWMTVQETQYF.

This clonotype was recorded at least ten times. CDR3 bases: TGTGCCAGCAGCCAGGCCGGGTGGGGGAACACCGGGGAGCTGTTTTTT. Translating it yields CASSQAGWGNTGELFF. The V and J genes are TRBV4-2 and TRBJ2-2, with unresolved D. The CDR3 totals 16 residues. Per the germline V gene, CDR1 is LGHNA and CDR2 is YNFKEQ. Trimming took off 3 bases at V and 1 base at J, with 12 bases between the two ends.

The chain is built from TRBV10-3 and TRBJ2-7; TRBD1 aligns across 8 bases. This CDR3 is 14 amino acids long. V gave up 7 bases and J gave up 2 bases; unmatched junction bases: 7. In germline, CDR1 is ENHRY, CDR2 SYGVKD. The CDR3 sequence is CAIKKEQGAYEQYF. CDR3 DNA: TGTGCCATCAAAAAGGAACAGGGGGCCTACGAGCAGTACTTC.

The chain employs TRBV4-3 and TRBJ1-4, with D possibly matching TRBD1 (6 bases). Germline lookup yields CDR1 LGHNA and CDR2 YSLEER. V lost 1 base and J lost 8, with 17 bases in between. The CDR3 has 16 amino acids. CDR3 in DNA: TGCGCCAGCAGCCAAGTAACAGGGAATTTAGCGGAAAAACTGTTTTTT. Its protein product is CASSQVTGNLAEKLFF.

This clonotype came up many times. The chain recombines TRBV11-2 with TRBJ1-1, with a tentative D call TRBD1 (6 bases). The CDR3 runs 17 residues. Trimming stripped 0 bases from V and 5 bases from J, with 19 bases between. The germline V gene encodes CDR1 SGHAT and CDR2 FQNNGV. CDR3 residues: CASSLDNNRATKTEAFF. CDR3 sequence (DNA): TGTGCCAGCAGCTTAGATAACAACAGGGCTACAAAGACTGAAGCTTTCTTT.

V and J are TRBV28 and TRBJ1-2; D is possibly TRBD1 (5 bases). The CDR3 extends over 15 amino acids. CDR1 MDHEN and CDR2 SYDVKM come from the germline V gene. The V end was cut by 7 bases, the J end by 0 bases, with 15 bases between. As DNA, the CDR3 is TGTGCCAGCATAGCCTATCGGGGGACTAACTATGGCTACACCTTC. This sequence encodes CASIAYRGTNYGYTF.

This clonotype has more than one count but fewer than ten. This rearrangement joins TRBV4-3 to TRBJ1-6; no reliable D call. From germline, CDR1 is LGHNA and CDR2 YSLEER. This CDR3 contains 14 residues. Trimming removed 4 bases from V and 5 bases from J, with 9 bases in between. The CDR3 region is CASSPRWNNSPLHF. In DNA form, the CDR3 reads TGCGCCAGCAGCCCGAGGTGGAATAATTCACCCCTCCACTTT.

This clonotype was counted a few times. DNA of the CDR3: TGTGCCAGCTCACCGGGACAGGGAGGAACCCAGTACTTC. It translates to CASSPGQGGTQYF. The chain employs TRBV18 and TRBJ2-5, with TRBD1 matching over 9 bases. Germline CDR1 and CDR2: KGHSH and LQKENI. The V and J ends lost 3 bases and 8 bases, in that order; junction bases with no gene match: 4. CDR3 length equals 13 residues. The full variable domain, completed using reference TRBV18 and TRBJ2-5, is NAGVMQNPRHLVRRRGQEARLRCSPMKGHSHVYWYRQLPEEGLKFMVYLQKENIIDESGMPKERFSAEFPKEGPSILRIQQVVRGDSAAYFCASSPGQGGTQYFGPGTRLLVL.

This clonotype was seen a handful of times. The gene calls are TRBV6-5 and TRBJ2-5; D not certain. The germline V gene has CDR1 MNHEY and CDR2 SVGAGI. V lost 0 bases and J 4 bases, leaving 6 bases between the germline ends. The CDR3 contains 13 residues. CDR3 region: CASSYSVGETQYF. The CDR3 DNA is TGTGCCAGCAGTTACTCGGTTGGAGAGACCCAGTACTTC.

In its sample, this clonotype was seen many times. The V gene is TRBV29-1, the J gene TRBJ2-5; D gene unclear. The CDR3 runs 13 residues. V dropped 4 bases and J dropped 0 bases, with 9 bases sitting between them. From germline, CDR1 is SQVTM and CDR2 ANQGSEA. The CDR3 sequence: CSVVPVYQETQYF. CDR3 DNA: TGCAGCGTTGTGCCGGTCTACCAAGAGACCCAGTACTTC.

This clonotype has a count of ten or more. Written as DNA, the CDR3 is TGTGCCATCAGCCTAGCGGGAGAGAACAATGAGCAGTTCTTC. It yields the protein CAISLAGENNEQFF. This chain joins TRBV10-3 and TRBJ2-1; 10 bases align to TRBD2. V was pared by 6 bases and J by 5 bases, with 4 bases of the junction left unmatched. CDR1 and CDR2 (germline): ENHRY, SYGVKD. The CDR3 extends over 14 amino acids.

The chain is built from TRBV20-1 and TRBJ2-3, with 10 bases fitting TRBD2. This CDR3 contains 15 residues. Trimming cost V 3 bases and J 4 bases; bases outside gene matches: 7. The germline CDR1 and CDR2 sequences are DFQATT and SNEGSKA (reference sequence). CDR3 bases: TGCAGTGCTAGTAGCCTAGCGGGAGCGTCAGATACGCAGTATTTT. The encoded protein is CSASSLAGASDTQYF.

There are a few counts of this clonotype. This CDR3 is CASSPVGAGASYEQYF. As DNA, the CDR3 is TGTGCCAGCTCACCGGTCGGGGCGGGAGCTTCCTACGAGCAGTACTTC. J is TRBJ2-7 and V is TRBV18, with 7 bases fitting TRBD2. J lost 1 base, V lost 3 bases, and 9 bases had no gene match. This CDR3 comprises 16 residues. Germline V gives CDR1 KGHSH, CDR2 LQKENI.

This chain links TRBV29-1 with TRBJ1-2; 7 bases fit TRBD1. Germline V gene lookup returns CDR1 SQVTM and CDR2 ANQGSEA. The CDR3 extends over 11 amino acids. V was clipped by 7 bases and J by 3 bases; unmatched bases: 2. For the CDR3, the DNA is TGCAGCGCAACAGGGGACTATGGCTACACCTTC. Translation gives CSATGDYGYTF.

This clonotype has a count of ten or more. The CDR3 loop is CASSLGQISYNEQFF. The CDR3 nucleotides read TGCGCCAGCAGCTTGGGACAGATCTCCTACAATGAGCAGTTCTTC. The chain has TRBV5-1 and TRBJ2-1; D may be TRBD1 (5 bases). The V and J ends lost 0 bases and 0 bases respectively, with 7 bases between them. Germline assignment: CDR1 SGHRS and CDR2 YFSETQ. This CDR3 is 15 amino acids long.

With regard to this clonotype: This may come from a read error, since a much larger clone is one base off. The chain joins TRBV3-1 to TRBJ2-1; D is possibly TRBD1 or TRBD2 (6 bases each). This CDR3 has 15 residues. V was pared by 4 bases and J by 4 bases, with 14 bases between. Germline lookup yields CDR1 LGHDT and CDR2 YNNKEL (reference sequence). CDR3 loop: CASSRRGMGYNEQFF. CDR3 coding DNA: TGTGCCAGCAGCCGGAGGGGGATGGGGTACAATGAGCAGTTCTTC.

The genes are TRBV20-1 and TRBJ1-1, with a weak D call TRBD1 (5 bases). CDR3 size: 13 residues. Between the trimmed V and J ends, which lost 5 bases and 0 bases, there was a span of 10 bases. Germline V gene lookup returns CDR1 DFQATT and CDR2 SNEGSKA (reference sequence). The CDR3: CSAAGLMNTEAFF. The DNA of the CDR3 is TGCAGTGCTGCAGGGTTGATGAACACTGAAGCTTTCTTT.

This clonotype was observed at least ten times. CDR3 residues: CASSLVGGSETQYF. The DNA for the CDR3 is TGCGCCAGCAGCTTGGTCGGGGGGTCAGAGACCCAGTACTTC. This sequence joins TRBV5-1 and TRBJ2-5; 7 positions agree with TRBD2. Germline values: CDR1 SGHRS, CDR2 YFSETQ. The CDR3 contains 14 residues. The trim removed 0 bases at V and 4 bases at J, leaving 3 bases unmatched.

This clonotype was observed a few times. This rearrangement joins TRBV20-1 to TRBJ2-5; D is unclear. CDR3 length: 12 amino acids. The V gene's germline CDR1 is DFQATT and CDR2 SNEGSKA (reference sequence). Trimming left V 2 bases short and J 1 base short, with 5 bases between. CDR3 protein: CSARFGQETQYF. The CDR3 bases are TGCAGTGCTAGATTCGGCCAAGAGACCCAGTACTTC.

This clonotype came up a few times. The chain uses TRBV11-2 and TRBJ2-1; 9 bases align to TRBD2. Germline CDR1 reads SGHAT; CDR2 reads FQNNGV. The V segment lost 5 bases and the J segment 5 bases; nucleotides outside the gene matches: 10. There are 16 residues in the CDR3. For the CDR3, the DNA is TGTGCCAGCAGCGCGGGAGCGGGGGGCGCACACAATGAGCAGTTCTTC. It specifies CASSAGAGGAHNEQFF.

The V call is TRBV27, the J call TRBJ1-1; 7 bases are shared with TRBD1. In germline, CDR1 is MNHEY, CDR2 SMNVEV (reference sequence). The CDR3 has 14 amino acids. Unmatched junction bases numbered 4, after V lost 6 bases and J lost 0 bases. The CDR3 loop reads CASRDRGLNTEAFF. The CDR3 DNA sequence: TGTGCCAGCAGGGATAGGGGGCTGAACACTGAAGCTTTCTTT.

This clonotype was recorded at least ten times. This rearrangement joins TRBV10-3 to TRBJ2-2, with 12 nucleotides matching TRBD1. The V gene end was trimmed by 4 bases and the J gene end by 7 bases; junction bases not matched to a gene: 7. Germline V CDR1 and CDR2: ENHRY, SYGVKD. CDR3 length: 16 residues. The CDR3 DNA follows: TGTGCCATCAGTGCCGCCGGGACAGGGGGCTTCGGGGAGCTGTTTTTT. Translation: CAISAAGTGGFGELFF.

This clonotype has a handful of counts. This chain connects TRBV4-3 to TRBJ1-5, with TRBD1 as a possible D gene (6 bases). The CDR3 spans 16 residues. V was pared by 1 base and J by 4 bases, with 14 bases between. CDR1 is LGHNA and CDR2 is YSLEER in the germline V gene. The CDR3 DNA follows: TGCGCCAGCAGCCAAGGTTCTGGACAGCCAAATCAGCCCCAGCATTTT. Translated: CASSQGSGQPNQPQHF.

This clonotype was observed a handful of times. CDR3 residues: CASSLATSGSWSPTYNEQFF. Written as DNA, the CDR3 is TGTGCCAGCAGTTTAGCGACTAGCGGGAGTTGGTCTCCGACGTACAATGAGCAGTTCTTC. The J gene is TRBJ2-1, the V gene TRBV28; 12 bases fit TRBD2. J was trimmed by 4 bases and V by 2 bases; bases with no gene match: 15. Looked up from germline, CDR1 is MDHEN and CDR2 is SYDVKM. The CDR3 is 20 residues long.

This clonotype appeared many times. CDR3 DNA sequence: TGTGCCAGTAGGACAGCTAATCAGCCCCAGCATTTT. It yields the protein CASRTANQPQHF. The chain recombines TRBV19 with TRBJ1-5, with D maybe TRBD1 (5 bases). This CDR3 contains 12 residues. V dropped 6 bases and J dropped 4 bases, with 7 bases sitting between them. The V gene's germline CDR1 is LNHDA and CDR2 SQIVND (reference sequence).

This clonotype has at least ten counts. This rearrangement joins TRBV2 to TRBJ2-1; D uncertain. This CDR3 region has 15 residues. From germline, CDR1 is SNHLY and CDR2 FYNNEI. Trimming shortened V by 3 bases and J by 0 bases, and 9 bases separated the two germline ends. The CDR3 DNA is TGTGCCAGCAGTGATCCGAAGAGCTCCTACAATGAGCAGTTCTTC. Translation: CASSDPKSSYNEQFF.

Concerning this clonotype itself: A much bigger clone sits one base away, suggesting this may be a read error. V is TRBV6-5 and J is TRBJ1-2; D ambiguous. This CDR3 has 16 amino acids. Germline CDR1 is MNHEY and CDR2 is SVGAGI. The CDR3 bases are TGTGCCAGCAGTTACTCGAAGTCAGGTGTGGACTATGGCTACTCCTTC. It translates to CASSYSKSGVDYGYSF.

This clonotype was recorded at least ten times. V and J are TRBV6-5 and TRBJ2-5; 8 bases agree with TRBD2. Germline-derived CDR1 and CDR2 are MNHEY and SVGAGI. Trimming cost V 5 bases and J 1 base; bases outside gene matches: 15. This CDR3 has 18 amino acids. In nucleotides, the CDR3 is TGTGCCAGCAGTCGACTCGTAAAATGGACTAGCCCCCAAGAGACCCAGTACTTC. Encoded protein: CASSRLVKWTSPQETQYF.

This clonotype has only a few counts. CDR3 sequence: CSAPARGTGYQPQHF. The CDR3 DNA reads TGCAGTGCCCCCGCTCGAGGGACAGGGTATCAGCCCCAGCATTTT. V and J are TRBV20-1 and TRBJ1-5, with 9 bases aligning to TRBD1. The trim removed 6 bases at V and 5 bases at J, leaving 11 bases unmatched. This CDR3 has 15 residues. Germline loops: CDR1 DFQATT, CDR2 SNEGSKA (reference sequence).

There are many counts of this clonotype. The chain combines TRBV5-1 with TRBJ2-2; D not certain. Germline V gives CDR1 SGHRS, CDR2 YFSETQ. The CDR3 is 13 residues long. Trimming left V 0 bases short and J 6 bases short, with 6 bases between. The CDR3 here is CASSLEGAGELFF. The CDR3 DNA is TGCGCCAGCAGCTTGGAGGGCGCCGGGGAGCTGTTTTTT.